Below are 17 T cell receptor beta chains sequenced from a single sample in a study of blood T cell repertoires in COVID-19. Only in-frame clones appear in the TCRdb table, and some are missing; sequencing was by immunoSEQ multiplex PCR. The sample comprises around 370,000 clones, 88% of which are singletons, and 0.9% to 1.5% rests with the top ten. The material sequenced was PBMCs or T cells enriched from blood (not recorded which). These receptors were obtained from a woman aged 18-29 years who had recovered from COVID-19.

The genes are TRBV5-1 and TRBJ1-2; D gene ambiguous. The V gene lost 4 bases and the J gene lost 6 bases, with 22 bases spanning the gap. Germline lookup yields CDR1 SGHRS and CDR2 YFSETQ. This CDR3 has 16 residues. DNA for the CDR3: TGCGCCAGCAGCCATTTAGGCGAGCGGGCAGTGGATGGCTACACCTTC. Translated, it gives CASSHLGERAVDGYTF.

This CDR3 reads CSVEWYSSGANVLTF. The CDR3 DNA is TGCAGCGTTGAGTGGTACAGCTCTGGGGCCAACGTCCTGACTTTC. The chain uses TRBV29-1 and TRBJ2-6; D gene uncertain. This CDR3 region has 15 residues. Germline V gives CDR1 SQVTM, CDR2 ANQGSEA. Trimming took off 3 bases at V and 0 bases at J, with 9 bases between the two ends. The variable domain in full, with the rest retrieved from reference TRBV29-1 and TRBJ2-6, is SAVISQKPSRDICQRGTSLTIQCQVDSQVTMMFWYRQQPGQSLTLIATANQGSEATYESGFVIDKFPISRPNLTFSTLTVSNMSPEDSSIYLCSVEWYSSGANVLTFGAGSRLTVL.

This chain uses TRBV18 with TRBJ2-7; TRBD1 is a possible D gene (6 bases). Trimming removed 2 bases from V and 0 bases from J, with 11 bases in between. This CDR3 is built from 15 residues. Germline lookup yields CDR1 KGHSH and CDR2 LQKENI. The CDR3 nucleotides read TGTGCCAGCTCACCAAGACAGGCGAACTCCTACGAGCAGTACTTC. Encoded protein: CASSPRQANSYEQYF.

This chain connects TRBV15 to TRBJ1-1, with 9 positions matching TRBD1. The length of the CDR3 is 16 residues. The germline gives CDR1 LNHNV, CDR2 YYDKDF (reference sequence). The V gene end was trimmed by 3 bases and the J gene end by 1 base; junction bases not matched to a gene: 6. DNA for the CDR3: TGTGCCACCAGCAGCGGGACAGGGTTTGGGAACACTGAAGCTTTCTTT. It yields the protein CATSSGTGFGNTEAFF.

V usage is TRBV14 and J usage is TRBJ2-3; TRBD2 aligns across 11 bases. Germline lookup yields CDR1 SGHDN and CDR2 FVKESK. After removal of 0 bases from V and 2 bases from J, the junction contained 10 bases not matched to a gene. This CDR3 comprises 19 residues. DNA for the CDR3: TGTGCCAGCAGCCAAGATTCCCCGACTAGCGGGGAGCCCACAGATACGCAGTATTTT. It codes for CASSQDSPTSGEPTDTQYF. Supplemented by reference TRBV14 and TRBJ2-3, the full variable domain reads EAGVTQFPSHSVIEKGQTVTLRCDPISGHDNLYWYRRVMGKEIKFLLHFVKESKQDESGMPNNRFLAERTGGTYSTLKVQPAELEDSGVYFCASSQDSPTSGEPTDTQYFGPGTRLTVL.

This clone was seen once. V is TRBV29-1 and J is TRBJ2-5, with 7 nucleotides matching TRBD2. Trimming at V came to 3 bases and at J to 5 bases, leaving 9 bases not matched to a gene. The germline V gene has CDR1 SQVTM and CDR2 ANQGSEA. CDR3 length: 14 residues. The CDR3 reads CSVDEQGGQETQYF. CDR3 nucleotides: TGCAGCGTTGATGAGCAGGGAGGGCAGGAGACCCAGTACTTC. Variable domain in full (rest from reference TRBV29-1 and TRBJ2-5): SAVISQKPSRDICQRGTSLTIQCQVDSQVTMMFWYRQQPGQSLTLIATANQGSEATYESGFVIDKFPISRPNLTFSTLTVSNMSPEDSSIYLCSVDEQGGQETQYFGPGTRLLVL.

CDR3 in amino acids: CASSLQASNTEAFF. The CDR3, as DNA: TGTGCCAGCAGCTTACAGGCCTCGAACACTGAAGCTTTCTTT. V and J are TRBV7-8 and TRBJ1-1; no definite D call. The CDR3 sequence is 14 residues long. The ends were cut back, 2 bases at V and 1 base at J, with 8 bases in the middle. Germline V gene lookup returns CDR1 SGHVS and CDR2 FQNEAQ.

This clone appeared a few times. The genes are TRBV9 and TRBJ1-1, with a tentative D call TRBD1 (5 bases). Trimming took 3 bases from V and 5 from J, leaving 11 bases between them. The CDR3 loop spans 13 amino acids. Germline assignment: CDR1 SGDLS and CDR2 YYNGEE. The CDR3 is CASSEGLITEAFF. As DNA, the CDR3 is TGTGCCAGCAGCGAGGGACTAATTACTGAAGCTTTCTTT.

DNA of the CDR3: TGTGCCAGCAGTTCCCTAGGTCGGGACGAGCAGTACTTC. It translates to CASSSLGRDEQYF. The chain recombines TRBV6-6 with TRBJ2-7; D gene uncertain. With 4 bases removed from V and 5 bases from J, the gap between germline ends came to 12 bases. The CDR3 totals 13 residues. From germline, CDR1 is MNHNY and CDR2 SVGAGI (reference sequence).

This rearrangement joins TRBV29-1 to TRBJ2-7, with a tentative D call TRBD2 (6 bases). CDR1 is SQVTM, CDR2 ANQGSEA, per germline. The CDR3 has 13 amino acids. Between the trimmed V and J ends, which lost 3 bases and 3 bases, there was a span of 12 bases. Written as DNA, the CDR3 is TGCAGCGTTGAGGAGGGTACGCGCTACGAGCAGTACTTC. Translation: CSVEEGTRYEQYF.

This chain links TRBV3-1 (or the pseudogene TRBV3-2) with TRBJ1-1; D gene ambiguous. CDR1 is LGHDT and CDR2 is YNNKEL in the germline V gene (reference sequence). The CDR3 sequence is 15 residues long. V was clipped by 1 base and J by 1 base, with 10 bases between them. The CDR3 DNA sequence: TGTGCCAGCAGCCAAGGCGCCCAGGCGAACACTGAAGCTTTCTTT. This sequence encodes CASSQGAQANTEAFF.

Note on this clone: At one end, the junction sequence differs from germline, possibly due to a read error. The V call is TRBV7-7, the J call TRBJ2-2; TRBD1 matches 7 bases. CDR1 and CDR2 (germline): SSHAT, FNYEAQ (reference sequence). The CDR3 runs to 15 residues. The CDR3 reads CASSLGGRGTGELFF. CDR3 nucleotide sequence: TGTGCTAGCAGCTTAGGGGGCAGGGGTACCGGGGAGCTGTTTTTT.

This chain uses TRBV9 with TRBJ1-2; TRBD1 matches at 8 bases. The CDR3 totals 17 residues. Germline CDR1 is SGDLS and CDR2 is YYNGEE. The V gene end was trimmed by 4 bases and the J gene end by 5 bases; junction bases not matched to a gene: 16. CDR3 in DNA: TGTGCCAGCAGCCCCAGATTGGGGGCAGGGGGCGTGTATGGCTACACCTTC. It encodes CASSPRLGAGGVYGYTF. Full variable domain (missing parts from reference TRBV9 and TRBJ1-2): DSGVTQTPKHLITATGQRVTLRCSPRSGDLSVYWYQQSLDQGLQFLIQYYNGEERAKGNILERFSAQQFPDLHSELNLSSLELGDSALYFCASSPRLGAGGVYGYTFGSGTRLTVV.

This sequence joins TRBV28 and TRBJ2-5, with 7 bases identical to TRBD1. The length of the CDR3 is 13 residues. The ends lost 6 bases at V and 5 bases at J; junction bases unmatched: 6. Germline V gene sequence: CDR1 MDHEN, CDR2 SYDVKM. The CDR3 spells CASSRQGPETQYF. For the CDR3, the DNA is TGTGCCAGCAGCCGACAGGGACCGGAGACCCAGTACTTC.

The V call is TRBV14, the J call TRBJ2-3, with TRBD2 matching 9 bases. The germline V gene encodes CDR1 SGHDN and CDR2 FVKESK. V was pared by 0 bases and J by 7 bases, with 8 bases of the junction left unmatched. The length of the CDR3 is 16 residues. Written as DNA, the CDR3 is TGTGCCAGCAGCCAAGATTGGCGGGGGGGCCGAAATACGCAGTATTTT. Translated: CASSQDWRGGRNTQYF.

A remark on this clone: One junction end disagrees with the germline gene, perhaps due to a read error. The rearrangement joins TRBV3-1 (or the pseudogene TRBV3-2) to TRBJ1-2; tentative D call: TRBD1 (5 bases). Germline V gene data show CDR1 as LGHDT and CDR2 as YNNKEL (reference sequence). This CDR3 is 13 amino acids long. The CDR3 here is CASSQDRLLGYTF. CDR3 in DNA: TGTGCCAGCAGTCAAGACAGACTCCTTGGCTACACCTTC.

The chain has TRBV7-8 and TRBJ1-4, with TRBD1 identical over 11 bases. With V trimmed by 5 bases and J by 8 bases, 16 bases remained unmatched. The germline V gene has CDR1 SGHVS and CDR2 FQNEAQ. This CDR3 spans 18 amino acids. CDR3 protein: CASSPRTTTDRGLEKLFF. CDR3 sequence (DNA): TGTGCCAGCAGCCCCCGAACTACAACGGACAGGGGGCTGGAAAAACTGTTTTTT.